This T cell receptor (beta chain) was observed in a study of blood T cell repertoires in COVID-19. The CDR3 covers 13 residues. V was clipped by 3 bases and J by 5 bases, with 10 bases between them. Per the germline V gene, CDR1 is KGHSH and CDR2 is LQKENI. Generated by immunoSEQ multiplex PCR, the TCRdb table keeps only in-frame clones and is missing some. Counted here are more than 9,000 clones, 82% occurring once; the ten biggest clones make up 3% to 4.5%. The specimen was peripheral blood. This receptor was obtained from a woman between 55 and 75 years old with acute or convalescent COVID-19. V gene TRBV18 combines with J gene TRBJ1-1; D gene unclear. This chain's CDR3 is CASSPFPGTEAFF. The CDR3 DNA reads as TGTGCCAGCTCACCTTTCCCGGGTACTGAAGCTTTCTTT.